The 26 T cell receptor beta chains below were found in one sample sequenced in a study of identifying expanded T cells in peripheral blood. Assay: immunoSEQ multiplex PCR; the TCRdb copy retains only in-frame clones and omits some. The profile shows 95,000 to 150,000 clones, more than 75% of them singletons. The sequenced sample consisted of blood. The receptors derive from a person aged 18-69 years in good health.

The rearrangement links TRBV7-6 to TRBJ2-5; D unclear. V shed 2 bases and J shed 5 bases, with 9 bases lying between them. Germline V lookup: CDR1 SGHVS, CDR2 FNYEAQ. This CDR3 is 13 amino acids long. The CDR3 DNA reads as TGTGCCAGCAGCTTACTCCGAAAGGAGACCCAGTACTTC. Its protein is CASSLLRKETQYF.

The chain has TRBV7-9 and TRBJ2-7; D is unresolved. Germline V gives CDR1 SEHNR, CDR2 FQNEAQ (reference sequence). V lost 1 base and J 0 bases, leaving 7 bases between the germline ends. The CDR3 spans 14 residues. CDR3 amino acids: CASSLDLYSYEQYF. DNA of the CDR3: TGTGCCAGCAGCTTAGACTTATACTCCTACGAGCAGTACTTC.

The chain couples TRBV7-8 to TRBJ1-1; D gene ambiguous. This CDR3 spans 14 amino acids. Germline V lookup: CDR1 SGHVS, CDR2 FQNEAQ. The V end was cut by 2 bases, the J end by 1 base, with 8 bases between. CDR3 coding DNA: TGTGCCAGCAGCTTATCCTACGGGAACACTGAAGCTTTCTTT. Encoded protein: CASSLSYGNTEAFF.

Notes on this clone: The same CDR3 can be traced to other DNA sequences in this sample. The V gene is TRBV11-2, the J gene TRBJ1-1; the D is unclear. This CDR3 has 13 residues. Trimming took 3 bases from V and 4 from J, leaving 9 bases between them. Germline CDR1 and CDR2: SGHAT and FQNNGV. The CDR3 loop is CASSFTGRTEAFF. The CDR3 nucleotides are TGTGCCAGCAGCTTCACCGGTCGCACTGAAGCTTTCTTT.

The V gene is TRBV15, the J gene TRBJ1-4, with 8 bases fitting TRBD1. Looked up from germline, CDR1 is LNHNV and CDR2 is YYDKDF (reference sequence). CDR3 length: 15 amino acids. Germline trimming cut 1 base from V and 5 bases from J; bases unmatched to any gene: 3. CDR3 sequence (DNA): TGTGCCACCAGCAGAGGGACAGGGAGAAATGAAAAACTGTTTTTT. This translates into CATSRGTGRNEKLFF.

The CDR3 loop is CASTARGYREKLFF. Here the CDR3 DNA reads TGTGCCAGCACCGCGAGGGGATACCGTGAAAAACTGTTTTTT. The rearrangement uses TRBV7-9 and TRBJ1-4; possibly TRBD1 for D (5 bases). The CDR3 length is 14 residues. CDR1 is SEHNR, CDR2 FQNEAQ, per germline (reference sequence). With 7 bases removed from V and 7 bases from J, the gap between germline ends came to 16 bases.

A single count supports this clone. This chain links TRBV4-1 with TRBJ2-3, with D unclear. Trimming removed 5 bases at V and 2 bases at J, with 17 bases between. The CDR3 is made up of 16 amino acids. Germline CDR1 is MGHRA and CDR2 is YSYEKL. The CDR3 protein is CASSNRPILHTDTQYF. In nucleotides, the CDR3 is TGCGCCAGCAGCAACCGCCCCATCCTTCACACAGATACGCAGTATTTT.

This sequence joins TRBV6-1 and TRBJ1-1; no reliable D call. Per germline, CDR1 MNHNS and CDR2 SASEGT. Trimming cost V 3 bases and J 10 bases, with 3 bases left between them. The CDR3 runs to 9 residues. The DNA of the CDR3 is TGTGCCAGCAGTGAGATAGCTTTCTTT. It is translated as CASSEIAFF.

The chain has TRBV5-6 and TRBJ1-6, with a weak D call TRBD1 (5 bases). This CDR3 contains 14 residues. Germline V CDR1 and CDR2: SGHDT, YYEEEE. With 0 bases removed from V and 10 bases from J, the gap between germline ends came to 11 bases. The CDR3 loop reads CASSLGTRVSPLHF. The CDR3 coding sequence is TGTGCCAGCAGCTTGGGGACCAGGGTCTCACCCCTCCACTTT.

CDR3 residues: CAWRPLVGTGGSEQYF. In DNA, the CDR3 is TGTGCCTGGAGGCCCTTAGTCGGGACAGGGGGCTCCGAGCAGTACTTC. V usage is TRBV30 and J usage is TRBJ2-7; 12 nucleotides match TRBD1. CDR1 is GTSNPN and CDR2 is SVGIG in the germline V gene (reference sequence). This CDR3 region has 16 residues. After removal of 3 bases from V and 6 bases from J, the junction contained 12 bases not matched to a gene.

The V call is TRBV14, the J call TRBJ1-2; D gene ambiguous. The V gene lost 5 bases and the J gene lost 3 bases, with 22 bases spanning the gap. Per germline, CDR1 SGHDN and CDR2 FVKESK. CDR3 length equals 17 residues. The CDR3 protein is CASSSNPANAVYYGYTF. Written as DNA, the CDR3 is TGTGCCAGCAGCTCAAACCCAGCGAACGCCGTGTACTATGGCTACACCTTC.

The CDR3 region is CASSSRQSHSEAFF. The CDR3 DNA is TGTGCCAGCAGCTCGAGACAGAGCCACTCTGAAGCTTTCTTT. The chain uses TRBV5-8 and TRBJ1-1; TRBD1 is a possible D gene (5 bases). From germline, CDR1 is SGHTS and CDR2 YDEGEE. Trimming took 3 bases from V and 6 from J, leaving 15 bases between them. This CDR3 has 14 residues.

V usage is TRBV16 and J usage is TRBJ2-6, with D uncertain. V shed 6 bases and J shed 1 base, with 10 bases lying between them. Germline values: CDR1 KGHSY, CDR2 FQNENV. CDR3 length: 15 amino acids. CDR3 residues: CASSLVLSGANVLTF. In DNA form, the CDR3 reads TGTGCCAGCAGTCTCGTCTTATCTGGGGCCAACGTCCTGACTTTC.

This clone was recorded a few times. CDR3 sequence reads: CASSLGRNYGYTF. CDR3 in DNA: TGTGCCAGCAGCTTGGGACGTAACTATGGCTACACCTTC. The rearrangement joins TRBV5-6 to TRBJ1-2; D is unclear. The V gene's germline CDR1 is SGHDT and CDR2 YYEEEE. The CDR3 has 13 residues. V gave up 0 bases and J gave up 1 base, with 4 bases separating them.

V gene TRBV7-2 combines with J gene TRBJ1-6; D uncertain. The CDR3 is made up of 15 amino acids. Trimming pared 2 bases from V and 7 bases from J, leaving 12 bases between. Germline loops: CDR1 SGHTA, CDR2 FQGNSA. The CDR3 sequence is CASSLSDLANSPLHF. The CDR3 nucleotides are TGTGCCAGCAGCTTATCGGATCTTGCAAATTCACCCCTCCACTTT.

V gene TRBV5-4 combines with J gene TRBJ2-1, with TRBD2 matching 8 bases. Germline CDR1 reads SGHNT; CDR2 reads YYREEE (reference sequence). V lost 3 bases, J lost 4 bases, and 6 bases stayed unmatched. The CDR3 is 15 amino acids. The CDR3 loop reads CASSSSGGGYNEQFF. CDR3 coding DNA: TGTGCCAGCAGCTCGAGCGGGGGTGGGTACAATGAGCAGTTCTTC.

V gene TRBV4-1 combines with J gene TRBJ2-1; 11 bases align to TRBD2. CDR3 length: 17 amino acids. J was trimmed by 1 base and V by 0 bases; bases with no gene match: 2. Germline CDR1 is MGHRA and CDR2 is YSYEKL. The CDR3 nucleotides are TGCGCCAGCAGCCAAGACACTAGCGGGGGATCCTACAATGAGCAGTTCTTC. This codes for CASSQDTSGGSYNEQFF.

Only a few counts were recorded for this clone. V and J are TRBV11-1 and TRBJ1-3, with D uncertain. In germline, CDR1 is SGHAT, CDR2 FQDESV (reference sequence). V lost 4 bases and J lost 4, with 11 bases in between. The CDR3 loop spans 14 amino acids. CDR3 region: CASSSGWEGNTIYF. In DNA form, the CDR3 reads TGTGCCAGCAGCTCGGGCTGGGAAGGAAACACCATATATTTT.

The chain combines TRBV6-5 with TRBJ1-2, with D hard to call. Per germline, CDR1 MNHEY and CDR2 SVGAGI. Trimming left V 6 bases short and J 2 bases short, with 10 bases between. CDR3 length equals 13 residues. CDR3 protein: CASSPGLNYGYTF. CDR3 DNA sequence: TGTGCCAGCAGCCCGGGCCTAAACTATGGCTACACCTTC.

The CDR3 is CASSIGRFNQPQHF. DNA for the CDR3: TGTGCCAGTAGTATTGGACGGTTCAATCAGCCCCAGCATTTT. The V call is TRBV19, the J call TRBJ1-5; unclear D gene. The CDR3 is 14 amino acids. V lost 3 bases and J lost 3, with 9 bases in between. Germline loops: CDR1 LNHDA, CDR2 SQIVND (reference sequence).

The genes are TRBV11-2 and TRBJ1-6; 8 bases are shared with TRBD1. The CDR3 runs 17 residues. The germline V gene encodes CDR1 SGHAT and CDR2 FQNNGV. The junction had 13 bases not matched to a gene; V was cut back by 2 bases and J by 10 bases. The CDR3 region has the DNA TGTGCCAGCAGCTTATACACCCGTGGACAGGGAGGGTCACCCCTCCACTTT. The encoded protein is CASSLYTRGQGGSPLHF.

This chain links TRBV5-6 with TRBJ2-3, with D hard to call. Germline lookup yields CDR1 SGHDT and CDR2 YYEEEE. V gave up 2 bases and J gave up 0 bases, with 4 bases separating them. This CDR3 has 13 residues. The chain's CDR3 is CASSLSSTDTQYF. CDR3 bases: TGTGCCAGCAGCTTAAGTAGCACAGATACGCAGTATTTT.

The chain recombines TRBV12-5 with TRBJ1-5; D is ambiguous. The germline V and J ends were trimmed by 5 bases and 7 bases, with 9 bases remaining between them. The CDR3 is 12 residues long. Per germline, CDR1 LGHNT and CDR2 FRNRAP. In DNA form, the CDR3 reads TGTGCTAGTGGTCCCCTCGGCCAGCCCCAGCATTTT. This translates into CASGPLGQPQHF.

This clone has a single count. The gene calls are TRBV19 and TRBJ2-3; maybe TRBD1 (6 bases). This CDR3 is built from 15 residues. V lost 10 bases and J lost 8, with 25 bases in between. Germline values: CDR1 LNHDA, CDR2 SQIVND (reference sequence). In nucleotides, the CDR3 is TGTGCCACCGCAACAGGACAGTCTGGTTCCGGTACGCAGTATTTT. Encoded protein: CATATGQSGSGTQYF.

The chain couples TRBV11-2 to TRBJ1-2; D possibly corresponds to TRBD1 (5 bases). The V and J ends lost 7 bases and 4 bases respectively, with 16 bases between them. The CDR3 runs to 14 residues. CDR1 is SGHAT, CDR2 FQNNGV, per germline. CDR3 sequence (DNA): TGTGCCAGCACCACAGGCGAGGGCTCCTATGGCTACACCTTC. This encodes CASTTGEGSYGYTF.

The chain joins TRBV4-3 to TRBJ2-7; possibly TRBD2 for D (6 bases). The length of the CDR3 is 15 residues. The V end lost 0 bases, the J end lost 2 bases, and 11 bases lay between the germline ends. Germline lookup yields CDR1 LGHNA and CDR2 YSLEER. In nucleotides, the CDR3 is TGCGCCAGCAGCCAAGAGTTCCCGGGGGCCTACGAGCAGTACTTC. Amino acids: CASSQEFPGAYEQYF.